What follows are 30 T cell receptor beta chains derived from one specimen sequenced in a study of T-cell memory formation after mild COVID-19. TCRdb ran MiXCR on the 5' RACE reads and lists one entry per CDR3 protein. The sample comprises approximately 240,000 distinct CDR3 sequences, over 15% of which are singletons, and approximately 3.6% rests with the top ten. The sequenced sample consisted of PBMCs or a T cell subset sorted from them (not recorded which). The receptors shown here come from a man younger than 35 who had mild COVID-19 (a few samples of this study predate the infection). Cell type and time point are not known.

The count of this clonotype is one. Written as DNA, the CDR3 is TGTGCCAGCAGTCGTCATACAGGGTCTGGGGCCAACGTCCTGACTTTC. It encodes CASSRHTGSGANVLTF. The rearrangement links TRBV6-5 to TRBJ2-6; a possible D gene is TRBD1 (6 bases). V shed 5 bases and J shed 1 base, with 12 bases lying between them. Germline V CDR1 and CDR2: MNHEY, SVGAGI. This CDR3 contains 16 residues.

The sample holds a few counts of this clonotype. The genes are TRBV18 and TRBJ1-1, with TRBD1 identical over 7 bases. The V segment lost 2 bases and the J segment 4 bases; nucleotides outside the gene matches: 7. The CDR3 has 15 amino acids. Germline V gene lookup returns CDR1 KGHSH and CDR2 LQKENI. The CDR3 bases are TGTGCCAGCTCACCAGCCGCCAGGGGGTTCACTGAAGCTTTCTTT. It yields the protein CASSPAARGFTEAFF.

In this sample, this clonotype turned up once. Germline and junction disagree at one end, which may indicate a read error. This sequence joins TRBV5-6 and TRBJ1-2; D is perhaps TRBD1 (6 bases). The CDR3 loop spans 15 amino acids. Germline assignment: CDR1 SGHDT and CDR2 YYEEEE. DNA for the CDR3: TGTGCCAGCAGCTACGAGGGGGGGAACTTCTATGGCTACAACTTC. Protein product: CASSYEGGNFYGYNF.

Only a few counts were recorded for this clonotype. This chain links TRBV28 with TRBJ2-5; 9 nucleotides agree with TRBD1. Germline CDR1 and CDR2: MDHEN and SYDVKM. The CDR3 runs 13 residues. V lost 8 bases to trimming and J lost 4 bases; unmatched junction nucleotides: 5. CDR3 loop: CASWPGQGETQYF. The CDR3 coding sequence is TGTGCCAGCTGGCCGGGACAGGGAGAGACCCAGTACTTC.

This clonotype was recorded a few times. The V call is TRBV3-1, the J call TRBJ2-6; no firm D call. CDR3 length: 16 amino acids. In germline, CDR1 is LGHDT, CDR2 YNNKEL (reference sequence). Trimming left V 4 bases short and J 2 bases short, with 12 bases between. This CDR3 reads CASSLLGQAGANVLTF. The CDR3 DNA follows: TGTGCCAGCAGCCTTCTCGGGCAGGCTGGGGCCAACGTCCTGACTTTC.

This clonotype has a handful of counts. The J gene is TRBJ2-5, the V gene TRBV18; tentatively, D is TRBD1 or TRBD2 (5 bases each). The CDR3 covers 14 residues. Trimming cost V 4 bases and J 2 bases, with 11 bases left between them. Germline values: CDR1 KGHSH, CDR2 LQKENI. The CDR3 DNA is TGTGCCAGCTCACAGGGGAGTGGGCAAGAGACCCAGTACTTC. Translated, it gives CASSQGSGQETQYF.

This clonotype was observed a few times. The chain joins TRBV20-1 to TRBJ2-7; TRBD2 matches 14 bases. Germline CDR1 and CDR2: DFQATT and SNEGSKA (reference sequence). This CDR3 contains 14 residues. V lost 2 bases to trimming and J lost 7 bases; unmatched junction nucleotides: 4. The CDR3 here is CSARLTSGGAEQYF. CDR3 nucleotide sequence: TGCAGTGCTAGATTGACTAGCGGGGGGGCTGAGCAGTACTTC.

The chain employs TRBV7-2 and TRBJ2-7; TRBD1 is a possible D gene (5 bases). This CDR3 comprises 13 residues. The ends were cut back, 6 bases at V and 2 bases at J, with 11 bases in the middle. The germline gives CDR1 SGHTA, CDR2 FQGNSA. Here the CDR3 reads CASSSRTTYEQYF. CDR3 DNA sequence: TGTGCCAGCAGTTCAAGGACAACCTACGAGCAGTACTTC.

The rearrangement links TRBV6-5 to TRBJ1-2, with 10 positions matching TRBD1. The CDR3 is 15 amino acids. Germline CDR1 reads MNHEY; CDR2 reads SVGAGI. J lost 3 bases, V lost 6 bases, and 7 bases had no gene match. Written as DNA, the CDR3 is TGTGCCAGCAGCCCTTCCGGGACAGGGGACTATGGCTACACCTTC. This gives the protein CASSPSGTGDYGYTF.

This chain joins TRBV7-2 and TRBJ2-7; D remains unclear. This CDR3 region has 15 residues. Germline CDR1 is SGHTA and CDR2 is FQGNSA. Trimming stripped 1 base from V and 6 bases from J, with 16 bases between. The CDR3 DNA follows: TGTGCCAGCAGCTTAGGTCCCATTTTGGGCCCCGAGCAGTACTTC. Amino acid sequence: CASSLGPILGPEQYF.

Ten or more counts support this clonotype. The rearrangement links TRBV18 to TRBJ2-5; D is undetermined. Trimming left V 3 bases short and J 5 bases short, with 19 bases between. CDR3 size: 16 residues. The germline CDR1 and CDR2 sequences are KGHSH and LQKENI. The DNA for the CDR3 is TGTGCCAGCTCACCGCTCGAGGTGGGCGCCGGGGAGACCCAGTACTTC. Translating it yields CASSPLEVGAGETQYF.

The V and J genes are TRBV9 and TRBJ2-4; D possibly corresponds to TRBD1 (6 bases). Germline V gives CDR1 SGDLS, CDR2 YYNGEE. The CDR3 sequence is 14 residues long. V was pared by 2 bases and J by 6 bases, with 12 bases between. The CDR3 protein is CASSVGADLNIQYF. The CDR3 bases are TGTGCCAGCAGCGTGGGGGCAGACCTAAACATTCAGTACTTC.

V gene TRBV18 combines with J gene TRBJ1-3; 7 bases match TRBD1. Per the germline V gene, CDR1 is KGHSH and CDR2 is LQKENI. V shed 10 bases, J shed 4 bases, and the junction held 4 bases outside the gene matches. The CDR3 has 12 residues. This chain's CDR3 is CATGTAGNTIYF. The CDR3, as DNA: TGTGCCACAGGGACAGCAGGAAACACCATATATTTT.

The V gene is TRBV6-5, the J gene TRBJ2-7, with 7 bases matching TRBD2. The CDR3 sequence is 13 residues long. Per germline, CDR1 MNHEY and CDR2 SVGAGI. With V trimmed by 4 bases and J by 3 bases, 3 bases remained unmatched. CDR3 loop: CASSSVAGYEQYV. DNA for the CDR3: TGTGCCAGCAGTTCGGTAGCGGGCTACGAGCAGTACGTC.

The rearrangement links TRBV21-1 to TRBJ1-3; the DNA was not compared with TRBD1, the D call given in the table. TRBV21-1 is a known pseudogene. The CDR3 runs 16 residues. CDR3 region: CARFLQGLSSGNTIYF. The CDR3 DNA follows: TGTGCCAGATTTTTACAGGGGCTAAGCTCTGGAAACACCATATATTTT.

CDR3 nucleotide sequence: TGTGCCAGCAGCCAACTAGCCGGGACAGGGGTGATCCAGTACTTC. Amino acid sequence: CASSQLAGTGVIQYF. V and J are TRBV7-9 and TRBJ2-5; the match to TRBD1 covers 10 bases. This CDR3 spans 15 amino acids. Germline V lookup: CDR1 SEHNR, CDR2 FQNEAQ (reference sequence). Germline trimming cut 5 bases from V and 10 bases from J; bases unmatched to any gene: 13.

This clonotype turned up a few times. This chain uses TRBV14 with TRBJ2-5; the match to TRBD1 covers 7 bases. In germline, CDR1 is SGHDN, CDR2 FVKESK. V lost 0 bases and J lost 4; bases outside the gene matches: 8. The CDR3 runs 16 residues. CDR3 in DNA: TGTGCCAGCAGCCAAGACGGTGCGACAGGGATAGAGACCCAGTACTTC. It is translated as CASSQDGATGIETQYF.

There are many counts of this clonotype. The V gene is TRBV12-3 or TRBV12-4, the J gene TRBJ2-7; D is perhaps TRBD1 (6 bases). The V gene lost 4 bases and the J gene lost 2 bases, with 9 bases spanning the gap. CDR3 length: 13 residues. The CDR3 spells CASSSGVTYEQYF. CDR3 nucleotides: TGTGCCAGCAGTTCAGGGGTAACCTACGAGCAGTACTTC.

This clonotype has ten or more counts. V gene TRBV24-1 combines with J gene TRBJ2-1; D may correspond to TRBD1 or TRBD2 (5 bases each). The CDR3 is made up of 14 amino acids. V shed 10 bases and J shed 10 bases, with 22 bases lying between them. CDR1 and CDR2 (germline): KGHDR, SFDVKD. The CDR3 loop reads CATHSGDPLGEQFF. DNA for the CDR3: TGTGCCACTCATAGTGGGGACCCCCTGGGGGAGCAGTTCTTC.

There are a few counts of this clonotype. The rearrangement uses TRBV4-1 and TRBJ2-5; no definite D call. In germline, CDR1 is MGHRA, CDR2 YSYEKL. This CDR3 comprises 15 residues. Trimming removed 1 base from V and 5 bases from J, with 14 bases in between. The CDR3 here is CASSQVFGLGETQYF. In DNA, the CDR3 is TGCGCCAGCAGCCAAGTATTCGGGCTAGGGGAGACCCAGTACTTC.

This clonotype was seen many times. The CDR3 region is CASSQLNQPQHF. As DNA, the CDR3 is TGTGCCAGCAGCCAACTGAATCAGCCCCAGCATTTT. The gene calls are TRBV3-1 and TRBJ1-5, with unresolved D. The CDR3 is 12 amino acids. V shed 2 bases and J shed 4 bases, with 3 bases lying between them. CDR1 LGHDT and CDR2 YNNKEL come from the germline V gene (reference sequence).

This chain connects TRBV7-9 to TRBJ1-1; D call uncertain. Germline CDR1 reads SEHNR; CDR2 reads FQNEAQ (reference sequence). The CDR3 contains 13 residues. V gave up 1 base and J gave up 4 bases, with 7 bases separating them. CDR3 sequence reads: CASSLESSTEAFF. The CDR3 DNA is TGTGCCAGCAGCTTAGAAAGTTCCACTGAAGCTTTCTTT.

This clonotype was counted ten times or more. The V call is TRBV2, the J call TRBJ1-2, with D possibly TRBD1 on 5 matching bases. CDR3 length: 17 amino acids. CDR1 is SNHLY and CDR2 is FYNNEI in the germline V gene. V dropped 5 bases and J dropped 0 bases, with 19 bases sitting between them. The CDR3 sequence: CASSPLGGTKANYGYTF. CDR3 sequence (DNA): TGTGCCAGCAGTCCCCTTGGTGGGACCAAAGCTAACTATGGCTACACCTTC.

There are a few counts of this clonotype. J is TRBJ2-2 and V is TRBV6-2 or TRBV6-3, with 8 positions matching TRBD2. V was pared by 10 bases and J by 5 bases, with 9 bases of the junction left unmatched. Germline V CDR1 and CDR2: MNHEY, SVGEGT. The CDR3 runs 14 residues. The CDR3 protein is CATALQRGTGELFF. For the CDR3, the DNA is TGTGCCACCGCCCTACAGCGGGGGACCGGGGAGCTGTTTTTT.

About this clonotype itself: One end of the junction is discordant with germline, which a read error may explain. The chain is built from TRBV7-7 and TRBJ2-1; 8 positions match TRBD1. Germline-derived CDR1 and CDR2 are SSHAT and FNYEAQ (reference sequence). The CDR3 contains 15 residues. Written as DNA, the CDR3 is TGTGCTAGCAGCTTAGCAGGGGGCGCTCACTCCGAGCAGTTCTTC. Encoded protein: CASSLAGGAHSEQFF.

This clonotype was observed a few times. In DNA, the CDR3 is TGTGCCAGCAGCCCAGGGGGTTTCGGGTACACCGGGGAGCTGTTTTTT. Translation gives CASSPGGFGYTGELFF. The rearrangement links TRBV5-4 to TRBJ2-2; 7 bases align to TRBD1. Germline CDR1 SGHNT, CDR2 YYREEE (reference sequence). V trimming: 4 bases; J trimming: 3 bases; junction bases outside the gene matches: 9. The length of the CDR3 is 16 residues. Together with reference TRBV5-4 and TRBJ2-2, the CDR3 gives the full variable domain: ETGVTQSPTHLIKTRGQQVTLRCSSQSGHNTVSWYQQALGQGPQFIFQYYREEENGRGNFPPRFSGLQFPNYSSELNVNALELDDSALYLCASSPGGFGYTGELFFGEGSRLTVL.

This rearrangement joins TRBV10-3 to TRBJ2-5, with TRBD2 as a possible D gene (5 bases). The length of the CDR3 is 15 residues. Per the germline V gene, CDR1 is ENHRY and CDR2 is SYGVKD. The germline V and J ends were trimmed by 0 bases and 5 bases, with 13 bases remaining between them. CDR3 in amino acids: CAISESRRSGETQYF. The CDR3 coding sequence is TGTGCCATCAGTGAGTCTAGGCGGTCGGGGGAGACCCAGTACTTC.

A few counts support this clonotype. The chain joins TRBV5-1 to TRBJ1-1; D gene ambiguous. With 1 base removed from V and 4 bases from J, the gap between germline ends came to 14 bases. Germline CDR1 reads SGHRS; CDR2 reads YFSETQ. The CDR3 loop spans 15 amino acids. The CDR3 DNA follows: TGCGCCAGCAGCTTGAGGCAGGACCCTTCCACTGAAGCTTTCTTT. It codes for CASSLRQDPSTEAFF. The whole variable domain, filled in from reference TRBV5-1 and TRBJ1-1, reads KAGVTQTPRYLIKTRGQQVTLSCSPISGHRSVSWYQQTPGQGLQFLFEYFSETQRNKGNFPGRFSGRQFSNSRSEMNVSTLELGDSALYLCASSLRQDPSTEAFFGQGTRLTVV.

The chain is built from TRBV7-2 and TRBJ2-5; D is possibly TRBD2 (5 bases). The CDR3 totals 16 residues. Germline V gene sequence: CDR1 SGHTA, CDR2 FQGNSA. Trimming pared 3 bases from V and 4 bases from J, leaving 18 bases between. The CDR3 nucleotides are TGTGCCAGCAGCTTGGGCCCCATCGCGGGTCCAGAGACCCAGTACTTC. Translating gives CASSLGPIAGPETQYF.

The table lists this clonotype with a few counts. This sequence joins TRBV7-2 and TRBJ2-3, with TRBD2 matching 9 bases. Germline V CDR1 and CDR2: SGHTA, FQGNSA. Trimming cost V 5 bases and J 6 bases; bases outside gene matches: 6. The CDR3 totals 14 residues. CDR3 nucleotide sequence: TGTGCCAGCAGCGAAAGACTAGCGGCGGATACGCAGTATTTT. Protein: CASSERLAADTQYF.